Sequencing of this T cell receptor beta chain was carried out in a study of blood T cell repertoires in COVID-19. Study-level background: The United States, Italy and Spain provided the acute and convalescent COVID-19 samples. PBMCs, B-cell-depleted T cells, or T cells provided the cDNA or gDNA that made up the material.

In the original analysis: Quantification of nucleated cells was approximated via reference gene primer amplification. Profiled with immunoSEQ multiplex PCR; TCRdb holds only in-frame clones, not every one. The V and J calls and the clone size are those of that table, but D and trimming were determined from the DNA. The repertoire consists of 400,000 to 500,000 clones, with just over 85% occurring once and the leading ten covering approximately 1.4%. V was clipped by 1 base and J by 0 bases; unmatched bases: 2. Germline values: CDR1 LGHDT, CDR2 YNNKEL (reference sequence). This CDR3 is built from 15 residues. As to this clone: The same CDR3 can be traced to other DNA sequences in this sample.

Sequencing was performed on peripheral blood. The TCR originated in a woman between 25 and 40 years old with active or convalescent COVID-19. The chain employs TRBV3-1 (or the pseudogene TRBV3-2) and TRBJ2-7, with TRBD2 matching over 8 bases. CDR3 bases: TGTGCCAGCAGCCAAGCGGGGGGGAGCTCCTACGAGCAGTACTTC. Its translation is CASSQAGGSSYEQYF.